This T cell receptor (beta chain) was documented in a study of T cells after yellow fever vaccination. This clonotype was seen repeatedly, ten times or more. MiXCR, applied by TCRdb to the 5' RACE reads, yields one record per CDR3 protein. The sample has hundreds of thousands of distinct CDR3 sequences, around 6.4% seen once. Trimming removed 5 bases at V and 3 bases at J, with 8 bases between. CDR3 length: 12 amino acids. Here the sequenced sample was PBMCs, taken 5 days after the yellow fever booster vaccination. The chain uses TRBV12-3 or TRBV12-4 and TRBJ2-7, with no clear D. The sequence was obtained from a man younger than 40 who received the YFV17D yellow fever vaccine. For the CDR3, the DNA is TGTGCCAGCAGTAAGGAGTACTACGAGCAGTACTTC. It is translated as CASSKEYYEQYF.